A single T cell receptor (beta chain) is shown here with its context. Its matching antigen is unknown. During its preparation, the TCRbeta library received unique molecular identifiers. TCRdb used MiXCR to reprocess the PCR reads, holding one entry per CDR3 protein. The sample contains hundreds of thousands of distinct CDR3 sequences, 10% to 15% of which appear only once. The germline V gene encodes CDR1 SQVTM and CDR2 ANQGSEA. The length of the CDR3 is 13 residues. Trimming stripped 6 bases from V and 0 bases from J, with 12 bases between. This specimen belongs to a study of T-cell reconstitution after alpha-beta-depleted transplantation in children. Study conclusions and caveats: Among T cells one year after transplant, newly produced cells accounted for most counts and diversity. After transplant, high TCRbeta diversity at day 60 in some patients arose from surviving recipient T cells and thymic progenitors. By about two months after transplant, alpha-beta T cells reportedly arose from several hundred graft clones that had expanded.

This sample comprised PBMCs, obtained before TCRalphabeta/CD19-depleted stem cell transplant. The sequence was obtained from a girl aged 2-10 years with congenital amegakaryocytic thrombocytopenia, due to receive a stem cell transplant. This chain links TRBV29-1 with TRBJ2-7; a possible D gene is TRBD1 (6 bases). CDR3 nucleotides: TGCAGCGTCGCCGACAGGACCTCCTACGAGCAGTACTTC. As protein: CSVADRTSYEQYF.